This entry lists 19 T cell receptor beta chains sequenced from one sample in a study of T-cell reconstitution after alpha-beta-depleted transplantation in children. Preparation of the TCRbeta library used unique molecular identifiers. In TCRdb, the PCR reads were re-called with MiXCR into one record per CDR3 protein. The data contain 350,000 to 450,000 distinct CDR3 sequences, less than 15% of them singletons. The specimen was PBMCs, collected from the stem cell graft. Source of these receptors: a human donor who donated a stem cell graft to a child with Fanconi anemia.

The chain combines TRBV3-1 with TRBJ1-1; no clear D. The CDR3 runs to 12 residues. V lost 1 base, J lost 4 bases, and 4 bases lay in between. Germline CDR1 reads LGHDT; CDR2 reads YNNKEL (reference sequence). The CDR3 loop reads CASSQVATEAFF. Written as DNA, the CDR3 is TGTGCCAGCAGCCAAGTCGCCACTGAAGCTTTCTTT.

The chain uses TRBV11-2 and TRBJ2-7; 10 bases are shared with TRBD2. The CDR3 loop spans 15 amino acids. From germline, CDR1 is SGHAT and CDR2 FQNNGV. The ends lost 4 bases at V and 0 bases at J; junction bases unmatched: 3. Written as DNA, the CDR3 is TGTGCCAGCAGCTCTAGCGGGGGATCCTCCTACGAGCAGTACTTC. Translated, it gives CASSSSGGSSYEQYF.

The V call is TRBV7-6, the J call TRBJ1-1; D remains unclear. CDR1 and CDR2 from the germline V gene are SGHVS and FNYEAQ. V lost 4 bases and J lost 5, with 11 bases in between. This CDR3 contains 13 residues. The CDR3 loop is CASSSGLHTEAFF. CDR3 sequence (DNA): TGTGCCAGCAGCTCCGGGCTGCATACTGAAGCTTTCTTT.

This clonotype occurred a few times. The rearrangement links TRBV28 to TRBJ2-2; D is unclear. This CDR3 has 14 amino acids. Trimming pared 1 base from V and 7 bases from J, leaving 10 bases between. The germline V gene encodes CDR1 MDHEN and CDR2 SYDVKM. The CDR3 region has the DNA TGTGCCAGCAGTTTATCGTTCCTAGGCGGGGAGCTGTTTTTT. Translation: CASSLSFLGGELFF.

This clonotype has ten or more counts. The rearrangement joins TRBV29-1 to TRBJ2-2, with no clear D. The CDR3 length is 14 residues. Trimming cost V 4 bases and J 1 base, with 10 bases left between them. The germline gives CDR1 SQVTM, CDR2 ANQGSEA. The CDR3 bases are TGCAGCGTTGTGCTCCTCCTGAACACCGGGGAGCTGTTTTTT. Encoded protein: CSVVLLLNTGELFF.

The table lists this clonotype with a few counts. The chain carries TRBV7-2 and TRBJ2-7, with 8 nucleotides matching TRBD1. Per germline, CDR1 SGHTA and CDR2 FQGNSA. V trimming: 1 base; J trimming: 7 bases; junction bases outside the gene matches: 6. The CDR3 is 14 amino acids. The CDR3 sequence is CASSLGQGPKEQYV. The CDR3 bases are TGTGCCAGCAGCTTAGGACAGGGGCCAAAGGAGCAGTACGTC.

The chain couples TRBV7-2 to TRBJ2-1; the D is unclear. The germline V gene encodes CDR1 SGHTA and CDR2 FQGNSA. The CDR3 consists of 16 residues. The V end was cut by 1 base, the J end by 8 bases, with 18 bases between. CDR3 DNA sequence: TGTGCCAGCAGCTTAGAAGACGGCTCCGTAGGTGATGAGCAGTTCTTC. Translating gives CASSLEDGSVGDEQFF.

The rearrangement links TRBV2 to TRBJ1-1, with 9 bases aligning to TRBD1. V dropped 5 bases and J dropped 9; count of bases not matched to a gene: 4. This CDR3 is 12 amino acids long. Germline CDR1 is SNHLY and CDR2 is FYNNEI. The CDR3 sequence: CASSSGTGKAFF. The CDR3 coding sequence is TGTGCCAGCAGTTCCGGGACAGGGAAAGCTTTCTTT.

The V call is TRBV5-1, the J call TRBJ2-2; possible D gene TRBD2, 5 bases. This CDR3 is built from 14 residues. CDR1 is SGHRS, CDR2 YFSETQ, per germline. The V end lost 4 bases, the J end lost 5 bases, and 12 bases lay between the germline ends. For the CDR3, the DNA is TGCGCCAGCAGCCGTTCTAGGGAGACCGGGGAGCTGTTTTTT. Protein: CASSRSRETGELFF.

This sequence joins TRBV29-1 and TRBJ2-5, with D perhaps matching TRBD1 or TRBD2 (5 bases each). From germline, CDR1 is SQVTM and CDR2 ANQGSEA. The CDR3 consists of 14 residues. V was pared by 5 bases and J by 1 base, with 14 bases between. CDR3 sequence (DNA): TGCAGCGTTCCCCTCGGGGCCCTCCAAGAGACCCAGTACTTC. It specifies CSVPLGALQETQYF. The variable domain in full, with the rest retrieved from reference TRBV29-1 and TRBJ2-5, is SAVISQKPSRDICQRGTSLTIQCQVDSQVTMMFWYRQQPGQSLTLIATANQGSEATYESGFVIDKFPISRPNLTFSTLTVSNMSPEDSSIYLCSVPLGALQETQYFGPGTRLLVL.

The chain combines TRBV4-3 with TRBJ1-1; D is undetermined. The CDR3 spans 15 residues. CDR1 and CDR2 from the germline V gene are LGHNA and YSLEER. V was cut by 4 bases and J by 2 bases, with 14 bases left in between. CDR3 protein: CASSRLPGQNTEAFF. Written as DNA, the CDR3 is TGCGCCAGCAGCCGACTCCCCGGGCAAAACACTGAAGCTTTCTTT.

At least ten counts were recorded for this clonotype. The gene calls are TRBV7-2 and TRBJ2-1; no firm D call. With 2 bases removed from V and 5 bases from J, the gap between germline ends came to 4 bases. The germline gives CDR1 SGHTA, CDR2 FQGNSA. CDR3 length: 12 amino acids. The CDR3 sequence: CASSLSDNEQFF. In DNA form, the CDR3 reads TGTGCCAGCAGCTTATCTGACAATGAGCAGTTCTTC.

This clonotype was seen a handful of times. The gene calls are TRBV27 and TRBJ1-2, with a weak D call TRBD1 (5 bases). The CDR3 has 12 residues. Germline V gene lookup returns CDR1 MNHEY and CDR2 SMNVEV (reference sequence). Trimming stripped 5 bases from V and 11 bases from J, with 15 bases between. Here the CDR3 reads CASSPGTGGYTF. The CDR3 DNA reads TGTGCCAGCAGTCCGGGGACGGGTGGTTACACCTTC.

This sequence joins TRBV20-1 and TRBJ1-2, with 7 bases identical to TRBD1. V shed 5 bases, J shed 1 base, and the junction held 7 bases outside the gene matches. Germline V gene lookup returns CDR1 DFQATT and CDR2 SNEGSKA (reference sequence). This CDR3 contains 14 residues. The CDR3 spells CSAGQANFNYGYTF. The CDR3 nucleotides are TGCAGTGCTGGACAGGCTAACTTTAACTATGGCTACACCTTC.

The gene calls are TRBV20-1 and TRBJ1-4; TRBD1 matches at 7 bases. There are 12 residues in the CDR3. Trimming removed 5 bases from V and 8 bases from J; junction bases left unmatched: 5. Germline assignment: CDR1 DFQATT and CDR2 SNEGSKA (reference sequence). The CDR3 loop reads CSALDRTEKLFF. In DNA, the CDR3 is TGCAGTGCTCTGGACAGGACAGAAAAACTGTTTTTT.

This clonotype has at least ten counts. The chain carries TRBV27 and TRBJ2-2, with D uncertain. Germline lookup yields CDR1 MNHEY and CDR2 SMNVEV (reference sequence). This CDR3 has 12 amino acids. The V and J ends lost 3 bases and 5 bases respectively, with 4 bases between them. This CDR3 is CASSFLTGELFF. In nucleotides, the CDR3 is TGTGCCAGCAGTTTTCTGACCGGGGAGCTGTTTTTT.

This clonotype was picked up a small number of times. V gene TRBV10-3 combines with J gene TRBJ2-3; 8 bases line up with TRBD1. CDR3 size: 18 residues. V trimming: 0 bases; J trimming: 2 bases; junction bases outside the gene matches: 10. Looked up from germline, CDR1 is ENHRY and CDR2 is SYGVKD. The CDR3 sequence: CAISESVPQGGYTDTQYF. The CDR3 nucleotides read TGTGCCATCAGTGAGTCGGTCCCACAGGGGGGATACACAGATACGCAGTATTTT.

There are a few counts of this clonotype. The V gene is TRBV11-2, the J gene TRBJ2-5; D gene uncertain. The CDR3 contains 14 residues. The germline V and J ends were trimmed by 4 bases and 7 bases, with 16 bases remaining between them. CDR1 SGHAT and CDR2 FQNNGV come from the germline V gene. The CDR3 is CASSSRITRGTQYF. The CDR3 DNA is TGTGCCAGCAGCTCCCGAATTACGAGAGGGACCCAGTACTTC. The full variable domain, with the rest looked up from reference TRBV11-2 and TRBJ2-5, is EAGVAQSPRYKIIEKRQSVAFWCNPISGHATLYWYQQILGQGPKLLIQFQNNGVVDDSQLPKDRFSAERLKGVDSTLKIQPAKLEDSAVYLCASSSRITRGTQYFGPGTRLLVL.

This clonotype was counted a few times. J is TRBJ2-3 and V is TRBV19; D gene uncertain. Germline V CDR1 and CDR2: LNHDA, SQIVND (reference sequence). CDR3 size: 16 residues. Trimming cost V 3 bases and J 0 bases, with 13 bases left between them. CDR3 bases: TGTGCCAGTAGTATCCGGACGGTTTCTAGCACAGATACGCAGTATTTT. Translating it yields CASSIRTVSSTDTQYF.